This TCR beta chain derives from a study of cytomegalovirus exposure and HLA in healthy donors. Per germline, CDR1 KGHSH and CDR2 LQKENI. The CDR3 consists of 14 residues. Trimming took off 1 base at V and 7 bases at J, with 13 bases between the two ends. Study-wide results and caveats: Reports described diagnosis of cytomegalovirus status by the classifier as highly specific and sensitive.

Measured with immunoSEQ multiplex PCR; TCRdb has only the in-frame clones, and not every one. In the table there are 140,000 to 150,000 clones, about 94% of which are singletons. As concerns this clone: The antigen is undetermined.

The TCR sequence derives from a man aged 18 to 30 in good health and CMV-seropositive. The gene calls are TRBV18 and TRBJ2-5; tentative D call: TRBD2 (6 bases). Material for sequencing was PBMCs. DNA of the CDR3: TGTGCCAGCTCACCACAGGAGGGTCTTGGGACCCAGTACTTC. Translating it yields CASSPQEGLGTQYF.